Many counts were recorded for the clone carrying this TCR beta chain. The sample originates from a study of blood T cell repertoires in COVID-19. Study as a whole: T cells, B-cell-depleted T cells, or PBMCs provided the cDNA or gDNA that served as material.

Cohort placement rested on clinical history that participants reported themselves. TCRdb's copy holds only in-frame clones and misses some; the assay was immunoSEQ multiplex PCR. The table lists some 230,000 clones, around 83% of them singletons, with about 1.3% in the top ten. Germline V CDR1 and CDR2: SGHTA, FQGNSA. The CDR3 has 16 amino acids. With 4 bases removed from V and 0 bases from J, the gap between germline ends came to 13 bases. Sequenced material: PBMCs or T cells enriched from blood (not recorded which). The V call is TRBV7-2, the J call TRBJ2-1; D ambiguous. This TCR derives from a middle-aged woman with acute COVID-19. The DNA for the CDR3 is TGTGCCAGCAGCTCCCACGAGCGCCACTCCTACAATGAGCAGTTCTTC. Its protein product is CASSSHERHSYNEQFF.